What follows describes a single TCR beta chain. The antigen remains undetermined. This entry is derived from a study of cytomegalovirus exposure and HLA in healthy donors. The PCR employed 60 Vbeta primers together with 13 Jbeta primers. The protocol was immunoSEQ multiplex PCR, while the TCRdb copy is restricted to in-frame clones and leaves out a portion. Of about 120,000 clones listed, about 75% are singletons. Each of the donors was a healthy bone marrow donor. CDR1 is MNHEY, CDR2 SVGAGI, per germline. There are 15 residues in the CDR3. J gave up 4 bases and V 0 bases, and 4 bases lay outside the gene matches. Study-wide results and caveats: One cluster of highly shared sequence variants probably arose as a sequencing artifact.

This sequence joins TRBV6-5 and TRBJ2-7; TRBD1 agrees at 9 bases. The sequenced sample was PBMCs. This clonotype was sampled from a man in his sixties in good health and CMV-seropositive. This CDR3 is CASSYSGQGMYEQYF. CDR3 nucleotide sequence: TGTGCCAGCAGTTACTCTGGACAGGGGATGTACGAGCAGTACTTC.